The rows below give T cell receptor beta chains drawn from one sample of a study of T cell responses to AZD1222 COVID-19 vaccine. TCRdb keeps only in-frame clones here, not all; method: immunoSEQ multiplex PCR. This table holds about 140,000 clones, about 88% found once. Sequenced here: peripheral blood, sampled on day 0 of AZD1222 vaccination. The receptors come from an adult in good health. Each CDR3 is given with its conserved first and last residue. The D gene is left open where the match is weak. The size field is filled for only some rows; it gives once, few, many or a size class.

V gene	clone size	J gene	D gene	CDR3 protein	CDR3 DNA
TRBV3-1/TRBV3-2	once	TRBJ1-5	TRBD1	CASSQESGTGNNQPQHF	TGTGCCAGCAGCCAAGAATCCGGGACAGGGAATAATCAGCCCCAGCATTTT
TRBV3-1/TRBV3-2	once	TRBJ2-7	TRBD1	CASSPGTVYEQYF	TGTGCCAGCAGCCCCGGGACAGTCTACGAGCAGTACTTC
TRBV7-9	.	TRBJ2-7	.	CASSPQISSYEQYF	TGTGCCAGCAGCCCCCAGATAAGCTCCTACGAGCAGTACTTC
TRBV28	.	TRBJ2-4	.	CASRSSGLGIQYF	TGTGCCAGCAGGTCCTCCGGGCTCGGCATTCAGTACTTC
TRBV25-1	.	TRBJ1-2	.	CASSDGWRDGYTF	TGTGCCAGCAGTGATGGGTGGCGGGATGGCTACACCTTC
TRBV4-2	few	TRBJ2-3	.	CASSQDGTLAQDTQYF	TGTGCCAGCAGCCAAGATGGGACTCTCGCACAAGATACGCAGTATTTT
TRBV2	.	TRBJ1-2	.	CASSDVGKGLYGYTF	TGTGCCAGCAGCGACGTAGGCAAAGGCCTTTATGGCTACACCTTC
TRBV28	once	TRBJ2-3	TRBD2	CASGLAGGLLDTQYF	TGTGCCAGCGGACTAGCGGGGGGGCTATTAGATACGCAGTATTTT
TRBV6-5	once	TRBJ2-7	TRBD2	CASISLSGRSYEQYF	TGTGCCAGCATCTCCCTTAGCGGGAGGTCCTACGAGCAGTACTTC
TRBV19	once	TRBJ1-4	TRBD1	CASSTYGTGSEKLFF	TGTGCCAGTAGTACTTACGGGACAGGGAGTGAAAAACTGTTTTTT
TRBV5-1	.	TRBJ2-3	TRBD2	CASSSRLAGGPDTQYF	TGCGCCAGCAGCTCCCGACTAGCGGGAGGGCCAGATACGCAGTATTTT
TRBV30	.	TRBJ1-4	TRBD1	CAWSVWRQGAKYPNEKLFF	TGTGCCTGGAGTGTTTGGAGACAGGGGGCCAAGTACCCGAATGAAAAACTGTTTTTT
TRBV5-1	.	TRBJ2-2	TRBD2	CASGLAGNTGELFF	TGCGCCAGCGGACTAGCAGGGAACACCGGGGAGCTGTTTTTT
TRBV4-1	.	TRBJ2-2	TRBD2	CASSHRGGAVTGELFF	TGCGCCAGCAGCCATCGCGGGGGGGCGGTCACCGGGGAGCTGTTTTTT
TRBV6-2/TRBV6-3	once	TRBJ2-7	TRBD2	CASSDPHLAGISYEQYF	TGTGCCAGCAGCGACCCCCACCTAGCGGGGATCTCCTACGAGCAGTACTTC
TRBV28	.	TRBJ2-1	TRBD2	CASSLPSGRNNEQFF	TGTGCCAGCAGTTTACCGAGCGGGAGGAATAATGAGCAGTTCTTC
TRBV30	.	TRBJ2-1	.	CAWGWGGAPRNEQFF	TGTGCCTGGGGATGGGGGGGGGCGCCCCGCAATGAGCAGTTCTTC
TRBV10-3	.	TRBJ1-5	TRBD1	CAIKEGQGGNQPQHF	TGTGCCATCAAAGAGGGACAGGGGGGCAATCAGCCCCAGCATTTT
TRBV7-3	.	TRBJ2-3	.	CASSLRGSTADTQYF	TGTGCCAGCAGCTTAAGAGGGAGTACGGCAGATACGCAGTATTTT
TRBV6-5	.	TRBJ1-3	.	CASSPDRRGNTIYF	TGTGCCAGCAGTCCCGACAGGAGGGGAAACACCATATATTTT
TRBV29-1	.	TRBJ1-2	.	CSVEEATFPSFSYGYTF	TGCAGCGTTGAAGAGGCCACATTTCCCTCATTCTCGTATGGCTACACCTTC
TRBV15	few	TRBJ2-7	.	CATSNVPGSRRHYEQYF	TGTGCCACCAGCAACGTCCCAGGGTCCCGGCGGCACTACGAGCAGTACTTC
TRBV5-6	.	TRBJ1-2	TRBD1	CASSTGTGNGYTF	TGTGCCAGCAGCACCGGGACAGGGAATGGCTACACCTTC
TRBV6-5	.	TRBJ1-1	.	CASSKGRGGLTEAFF	TGTGCCAGCAGTAAGGGACGGGGGGGACTCACTGAAGCTTTCTTT
TRBV19	.	TRBJ1-1	.	CASSIAQAMEAFF	TGTGCCAGTAGTATAGCGCAGGCCATGGAAGCTTTCTTT
TRBV7-2	.	TRBJ1-5	TRBD1	CASSSQRGGATNQPQHF	TGTGCCAGCAGCTCCCAGAGAGGGGGCGCGACTAATCAGCCCCAGCATTTT
TRBV7-8	.	TRBJ1-2	.	CASSPSAGAAGYTF	TGTGCCAGCAGCCCCTCGGCAGGGGCGGCTGGCTACACCTTC
TRBV6-5	.	TRBJ1-2	.	CASSYTDRYGYTF	TGTGCCAGCAGTTACACGGACCGCTATGGCTACACCTTC
TRBV28	once	TRBJ2-3	.	CASSPTSKDTQYF	TGTGCCAGCAGTCCCACTAGCAAAGATACGCAGTATTTT
TRBV3-1/TRBV3-2	.	TRBJ2-7	.	CASSRNLNRGEMVQYF	TGTGCCAGCAGCCGAAATTTAAATAGGGGGGAAATGGTGCAGTACTTC
TRBV5-1	.	TRBJ2-3	.	CASSLGDTQYF	TGCGCCAGCAGCCTGGGAGATACGCAGTATTTT
TRBV19	few	TRBJ1-1	TRBD1	CASSYDRDTEAFF	TGTGCCAGTTCATACGACAGGGACACTGAAGCTTTCTTT
TRBV18	.	TRBJ2-1	TRBD2	CASSHGTSGPHNEQFF	TGTGCCAGCTCACATGGGACTAGCGGGCCCCACAATGAGCAGTTCTTC
TRBV9	.	TRBJ1-2	.	CASSAGGGGGYTF	TGTGCCAGCAGCGCTGGGGGGGGCGGTGGCTACACCTTC
TRBV28	few	TRBJ1-5	TRBD1	CASSFTGARQGKGLNQPQHF	TGTGCCAGCAGTTTTACTGGGGCTAGACAGGGAAAGGGGCTCAATCAGCCCCAGCATTTT
TRBV28	.	TRBJ1-1	.	CASSYKDSNTEAFF	TGTGCCAGCAGCTACAAGGACTCGAACACTGAAGCTTTCTTT
TRBV21-1	.	TRBJ1-5	.	CASSSSAQDHQPQHF	TGTGCCAGCAGCTCAAGTGCACAGGATCATCAGCCCCAGCATTTT
TRBV27	.	TRBJ1-1	.	CASSDRFGTEAFF	TGTGCCAGCAGCGACCGGTTTGGGACTGAAGCTTTCTTT
TRBV6-2/TRBV6-3	.	TRBJ2-5	.	CASSLETETQETQYF	TGTGCCAGCAGTTTGGAGACAGAAACTCAAGAGACCCAGTACTTC
TRBV7-3	.	TRBJ2-3	TRBD2	CASSLGLAGADTQYF	TGTGCCAGCAGCTTGGGACTAGCGGGAGCAGATACGCAGTATTTT
TRBV2	.	TRBJ1-2	.	CASSELALNYGYTF	TGTGCCAGCAGTGAATTGGCACTCAACTATGGCTACACCTTC
TRBV5-8	.	TRBJ1-2	.	CASSFPYTANYGYTF	TGTGCCAGCAGCTTTCCGTACACAGCTAACTATGGCTACACCTTC
TRBV11-3	.	TRBJ2-3	TRBD1	CASSFRDRGTDTQYF	TGTGCCAGCAGCTTCCGGGACAGGGGCACAGATACGCAGTATTTT
TRBV27	.	TRBJ2-7	TRBD2	CASSLVSGSYEQYF	TGTGCCAGCAGTTTAGTTAGCGGGTCCTACGAGCAGTACTTC
TRBV2	.	TRBJ1-1	.	CASSPRENTEAFF	TGTGCCAGCAGTCCCCGCGAAAACACTGAAGCTTTCTTT
TRBV5-1	.	TRBJ2-1	.	CASSLGGSSYNEQFF	TGCGCCAGCAGCTTGGGTGGGAGCTCCTACAATGAGCAGTTCTTC
TRBV18	.	TRBJ1-1	.	CASSPEGLGRTEAFF	TGTGCCAGCTCACCAGAGGGGTTGGGGAGAACTGAAGCTTTCTTT
TRBV2	.	TRBJ1-2	TRBD1	CASSLSTNRGRNGYTF	TGTGCCAGCAGTCTATCTACAAACAGGGGGCGTAACGGCTACACCTTC
TRBV6-2/TRBV6-3	.	TRBJ1-3	.	CASSWGSGNTIYF	TGTGCCAGCAGTTGGGGGTCTGGAAACACCATATATTTT
TRBV4-1	.	TRBJ2-1	.	CASSQSSDSYNEQFF	TGCGCCAGCAGCCAATCTAGCGACAGCTACAATGAGCAGTTCTTC
TRBV7-9	.	TRBJ1-2	.	CASSHPSEGFPSNYGYTF	TGTGCCAGCAGCCATCCTTCCGAGGGCTTCCCCTCTAACTATGGCTACACCTTC
TRBV12-3/TRBV12-4	once	TRBJ2-7	.	CASSLALTYEQYF	TGTGCCAGCAGTTTAGCATTGACCTACGAGCAGTACTTC
TRBV27	.	TRBJ2-7	.	CASRGAGGFRQYF	TGTGCCAGCAGGGGGGCCGGGGGATTTAGGCAGTACTTC
TRBV5-1	.	TRBJ1-1	TRBD1	CASSLGPSTGSEAFF	TGCGCCAGCAGCTTGGGACCCTCGACAGGGTCTGAAGCTTTCTTT
TRBV12-3/TRBV12-4	.	TRBJ2-7	.	CASSLGVNEQYF	TGTGCCAGCAGTTTGGGTGTGAACGAGCAGTACTTC